The T cell receptor beta chain described here comes from a study of T cell repertoires in cytomegalovirus infection. TCRdb processed the reads anew with MiXCR; each CDR3 protein has one entry. This sample yields tens of thousands of distinct CDR3 sequences, of which 25% to 40% are seen a single time; about three quarters belongs to the top ten. V lost 5 bases and J lost 2, with 10 bases in between. Germline V gene lookup returns CDR1 MNHNS and CDR2 SASEGT. The CDR3 consists of 14 residues. The table lists this clonotype with a count of one. Its antigen is unknown. This TCR came from a human donor in good health (CMV status not recorded). Some clones in this sample may be carry-over from other donors' samples. The chain recombines TRBV6-1 with TRBJ1-3; unclear D gene. Sequenced: PBMCs, sequenced either directly or after in vitro stimulation (not recorded which). The CDR3: CASSRPLAGNTIYF. Here the CDR3 DNA reads TGTGCCAGCAGTCGACCCTTGGCTGGAAACACCATATATTTT.